This T cell receptor beta chain was captured in a study of T-cell reconstitution after alpha-beta-depleted transplantation in children. As it was prepared, the TCRbeta library received unique molecular identifiers. TCRdb reprocessed the PCR reads with MiXCR, giving one entry per CDR3 protein. The sample lists 700,000 or so distinct CDR3 sequences; less than 15% were seen once. The CDR3 sequence is 13 residues long. Trimming stripped 7 bases from V and 2 bases from J, with 12 bases between. CDR1 MNHNS and CDR2 SASEGT come from the germline V gene. This clonotype has a count of ten or more. What it recognizes is unknown. General study points: Surviving recipient T cells and thymic progenitors underlay high day-60 TCRbeta diversity in some patients. At around two months after transplant, the alpha-beta T cells were reportedly derived from several hundred expanded clones that came from non-depleted graft cells. One year post-transplant, T-cell counts and diversity were largely derived from T cells produced anew.

Sequencing used PBMCs, obtained before TCRalphabeta/CD19-depleted stem cell transplant. The chain couples TRBV6-1 to TRBJ2-7; D uncertain. This clonotype originated in a girl aged 2-10 years with congenital amegakaryocytic thrombocytopenia, due to receive a stem cell transplant. As DNA, the CDR3 is TGTGCCAGCAAAAGAGAGTCGCCCTACGAGCAGTACTTC. It is translated as CASKRESPYEQYF.